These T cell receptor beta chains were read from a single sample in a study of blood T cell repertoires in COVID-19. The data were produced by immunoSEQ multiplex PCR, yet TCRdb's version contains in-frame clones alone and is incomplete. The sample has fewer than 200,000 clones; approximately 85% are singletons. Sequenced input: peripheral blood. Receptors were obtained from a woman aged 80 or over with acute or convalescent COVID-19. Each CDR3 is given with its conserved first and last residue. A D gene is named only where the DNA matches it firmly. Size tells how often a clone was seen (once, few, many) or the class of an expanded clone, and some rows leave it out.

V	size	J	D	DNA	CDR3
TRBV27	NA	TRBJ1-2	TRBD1	TGTGCCAGCAGAGTTCCGGGACAGGGTCTACACTACACCTTC	CASRVPGQGLHYTF
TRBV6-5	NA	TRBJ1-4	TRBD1	TGTGCCACCCTCCTGTGGGACAGACCAAATGAAAAACTGTTTTTT	CATLLWDRPNEKLFF
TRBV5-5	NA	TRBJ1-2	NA	TGTGCCAGCAGCTTGGCGGATGGCTACACCTTC	CASSLADGYTF
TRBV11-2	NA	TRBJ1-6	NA	TGTGCCAGCAGCTTAGGCCCAGGCAGGGGTAATTCACCCCTCCACTTT	CASSLGPGRGNSPLHF
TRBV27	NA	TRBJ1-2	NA	TGTGCCAGCAGTTTATCGAGGCAGAAGAGCTATGGCTACACCTTC	CASSLSRQKSYGYTF
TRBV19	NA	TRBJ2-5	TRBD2	TGTGCCAGTAGTTTGGCGGGGGGTTCAGAGACCCAGTACTTC	CASSLAGGSETQYF
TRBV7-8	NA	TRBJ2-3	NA	TGTGCCAGCAGCTTAGGCGGGTTTCGGGACACAGATACGCAGTATTTT	CASSLGGFRDTDTQYF
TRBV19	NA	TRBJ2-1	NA	TGTGCCAGTAGTATGGCGGGAAGCTCCTACAATGAGCAGTTCTTC	CASSMAGSSYNEQFF
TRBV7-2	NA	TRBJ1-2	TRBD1	TGTGCCAGCAGCTTAGCAGGGGGCGCATATGGCTACACCTTC	CASSLAGGAYGYTF
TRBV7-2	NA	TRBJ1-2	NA	TGTGCCAGCAGCTTAGGTTCCGGCCAGGGAAGCTACACCTTC	CASSLGSGQGSYTF
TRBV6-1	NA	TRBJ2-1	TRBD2	TGTGCCAGCAGTGAACCGGGGCGGGGGTACTCCTACAATGAGCAGTTCTTC	CASSEPGRGYSYNEQFF
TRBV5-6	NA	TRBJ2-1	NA	TGTGCCAGCAGCGCCAGCGGGTTACGGGATGAGCAGTTCTTC	CASSASGLRDEQFF
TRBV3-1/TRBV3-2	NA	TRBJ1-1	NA	TGTGCCAGCAGCCAAGATCCGGCAGGTATGAACACTGAAGCTTTCTTT	CASSQDPAGMNTEAFF
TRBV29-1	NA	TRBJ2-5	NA	TGCAGCGTAAGCATTTACGGACTGGCACAAGAGACCCAGTACTTC	CSVSIYGLAQETQYF
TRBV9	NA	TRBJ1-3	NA	TGTGCCAGCAGCGTAACAGGGTCCTCTGGAAACACCATATATTTT	CASSVTGSSGNTIYF
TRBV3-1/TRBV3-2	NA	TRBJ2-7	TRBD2	TGTGCCAGCAGCCTACGGGAGCGGGGGGGCCCCTACGAGCAGTACTTC	CASSLRERGGPYEQYF
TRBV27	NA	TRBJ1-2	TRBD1	TGTGCCAGCAGTTCTCAACAGGGGGCTATCGGCTACACCTTC	CASSSQQGAIGYTF
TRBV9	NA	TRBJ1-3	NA	TGTGCCAGCAGCGTAGGGGACACCTTCTCTGGAAACACCATATATTTT	CASSVGDTFSGNTIYF
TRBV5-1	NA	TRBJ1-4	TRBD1	TGCGCCAGCAGCGAGGACAGGGGAGATGAAAAACTGTTTTTT	CASSEDRGDEKLFF
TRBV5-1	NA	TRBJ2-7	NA	TGCGCCAGCAGCCCCCTGGAGCAGCGGATCTTC	CASSPLEQRIF
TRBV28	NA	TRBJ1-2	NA	TGTGCCAGCAGTTCCGGGTCCTATGGCTACACCTTC	CASSSGSYGYTF
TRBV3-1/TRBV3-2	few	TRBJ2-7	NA	TGTGCCAGCAATGGGTCGGATCATGACAGACCCTACGAGCAGTACTTC	CASNGSDHDRPYEQYF
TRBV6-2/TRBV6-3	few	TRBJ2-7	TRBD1	TGTGCCAGCAGTTACTCGGTTCAAGGACAGGGACACCCTCAGCAGTACTTC	CASSYSVQGQGHPQQYF
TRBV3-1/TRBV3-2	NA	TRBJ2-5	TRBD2	TGTGCCAGCAGCCATTTACCCGGACTAGCTGCCCAAGAGACCCAGTACTTC	CASSHLPGLAAQETQYF
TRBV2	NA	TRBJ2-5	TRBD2	TGTGCCAGCCGCTCAGCGGGAGGGCCAGAGACCCAGTACTTC	CASRSAGGPETQYF
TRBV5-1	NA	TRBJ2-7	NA	TGCGCCAGCAGCGTAGGACAGAACTACGAGCAGTACTTC	CASSVGQNYEQYF
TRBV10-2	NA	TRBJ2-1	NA	TGCGCCAGCAGTGAGTCGGGTAGCTTTAACAATGAGCAGTTCTTC	CASSESGSFNNEQFF
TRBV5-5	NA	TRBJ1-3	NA	TGTGCCAGCAGCAGGGAGGCTGGAAACACCATATATTTT	CASSREAGNTIYF
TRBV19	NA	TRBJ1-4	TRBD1	TGTGCCAGTAGTATGGGCAGGGGGCAGGAAAAACTGTTTTTT	CASSMGRGQEKLFF
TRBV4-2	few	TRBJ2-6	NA	TGTGCCAGCAGCCAAGAGTTTAGGGGGAAGGCCAACGTCCTGACTTTC	CASSQEFRGKANVLTF
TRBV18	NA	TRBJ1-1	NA	TGTGCCAGCTCACCAGTGCCAGGGGCCCACCCAAACACTGAAGCTTTCTTT	CASSPVPGAHPNTEAFF
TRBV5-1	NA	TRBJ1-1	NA	TGCGCCAGCAGCTCCCATGGGGTGGCCGCGGGTTCCACTGAAGCTTTCTTT	CASSSHGVAAGSTEAFF
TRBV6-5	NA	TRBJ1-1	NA	TGTGCCAGCAGTTACACCACGACGGGGATGAACACTGAAGCTTTCTTT	CASSYTTTGMNTEAFF
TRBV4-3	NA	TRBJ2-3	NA	TGCGCCAGCAGCCAAGCCCGGACAGCTAGCACAGATACGCAGTATTTT	CASSQARTASTDTQYF
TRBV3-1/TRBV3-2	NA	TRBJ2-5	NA	TGTGCCAGCAGCCAAGATTGGCCCAAAGGAGCGAGGGGGGAGACCCAGTACTTC	CASSQDWPKGARGETQYF
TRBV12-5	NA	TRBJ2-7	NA	TGTGCTAGTGGTTTCCAAGGGGGTGGGGTTTACGAGCAGTACTTC	CASGFQGGGVYEQYF
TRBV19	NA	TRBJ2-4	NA	TGTGCCAGTAGCTTGGAGGGAGAAGCCAAAAACATTCAGTACTTC	CASSLEGEAKNIQYF